One sample yielded the 4 T cell receptor beta chains listed below, sequenced in a study of blood T cell repertoires in COVID-19 (dated by TCRdb to 2020 to 2021). Receptor libraries were prepared by the immunoSEQ multiplex PCR assay. TCRdb carries this immuneACCESS record with in-frame sequences only. Its versions omit some clonotypes, under half of them owing to an unresolved V gene in the studies checked, with the rest unexplained. The sample data list around 170,000 clones, and about 84% of these were observed just once. Of the sample, about 9.7% is held by the ten largest clones. Sequencing was done on a sample of PBMCs or T cells enriched from blood (not recorded which). Receptor source: a woman aged 30 to 39 who had recovered from COVID-19.

This chain joins TRBV4-2 and TRBJ1-5; D perhaps matches TRBD1 (5 bases). V lost 4 bases and J lost 4, with 14 bases in between. Germline loops: CDR1 LGHNA, CDR2 YNFKEQ. The CDR3 runs 15 residues. The CDR3 DNA is TGTGCCAGCAGCCCAGGAATTAGGGGAAATCAGCCCCAGCATTTT. Amino acids: CASSPGIRGNQPQHF.

The rearrangement links TRBV2 to TRBJ1-2, with D perhaps TRBD1 (5 bases). Trimming left V 6 bases short and J 7 bases short, with 18 bases between. The CDR3 has 14 amino acids. Germline loops: CDR1 SNHLY, CDR2 FYNNEI. The CDR3 loop reads CASSATGRGGGYTF. The CDR3 coding sequence is TGTGCCAGCAGCGCCACAGGCCGCGGGGGTGGCTACACCTTC.

The V and J genes are TRBV28 and TRBJ2-1, with D perhaps TRBD2 (6 bases). V lost 2 bases and J 6 bases, leaving 11 bases between the germline ends. This CDR3 region has 14 residues. CDR1 and CDR2 from the germline V gene are MDHEN and SYDVKM. CDR3 protein: CASSLVGRSNEQFF. The CDR3 region has the DNA TGTGCCAGCAGTTTAGTCGGGAGAAGCAATGAGCAGTTCTTC.

This rearrangement joins TRBV3-1 (or the pseudogene TRBV3-2) to TRBJ1-6; the D gene is possibly TRBD1 (5 bases). V lost 4 bases, J lost 0 bases, and 13 bases lay in between. The CDR3 covers 17 residues. CDR1 and CDR2 from the germline V gene are LGHDT and YNNKEL (reference sequence). The CDR3 spells CASSPRGRGSYNSPLHF. The CDR3 DNA reads TGTGCCAGCAGCCCTCGTGGGAGGGGCTCCTATAATTCACCCCTCCACTTT.